One sample yielded the 20 T cell receptor beta chains listed below, sequenced in a study of blood T cell repertoires in COVID-19 (TCRdb year 2020). The library was built by means of the immunoSEQ multiplex PCR assay. TCRdb obtained this table from immuneACCESS and retained in-frame rearrangements with V and J assigned. These tables miss some clones; where compared with another copy, unresolved V genes account for less than half of the shortfall, and the remainder is unexplained. The sample table holds just over 200,000 clones, of which 80% to 90% were seen once. The ten largest clones represent more than 5.5% of the sample. The material sequenced was peripheral blood. These receptors were obtained from a man aged 80 or over with acute or convalescent COVID-19.

The chain combines TRBV24-1 with TRBJ1-1; the D gene is possibly TRBD1 (5 bases). In germline, CDR1 is KGHDR, CDR2 SFDVKD. Trimming took off 9 bases at V and 0 bases at J, with 10 bases between the two ends. The CDR3 is made up of 13 amino acids. CDR3: CATGDSLNTEAFF. Here the CDR3 DNA reads TGTGCCACCGGCGACAGCTTGAACACTGAAGCTTTCTTT.

This clone was observed once. The rearrangement uses TRBV14 and TRBJ2-2; D is perhaps TRBD2 (5 bases). Germline CDR1 is SGHDN and CDR2 is FVKESK. V shed 2 bases and J shed 4 bases, with 11 bases lying between them. The CDR3 has 15 residues. The CDR3 reads CASSQTRASTGELFF. In DNA form, the CDR3 reads TGTGCCAGCAGCCAAACGCGGGCTAGCACCGGGGAGCTGTTTTTT. Looking up the rest from reference TRBV14 and TRBJ2-2 gives the full variable domain: EAGVTQFPSHSVIEKGQTVTLRCDPISGHDNLYWYRRVMGKEIKFLLHFVKESKQDESGMPNNRFLAERTGGTYSTLKVQPAELEDSGVYFCASSQTRASTGELFFGEGSRLTVL.

The J gene is TRBJ1-1, the V gene TRBV10-3; TRBD1 is a possible D gene (6 bases). This CDR3 is 11 amino acids long. Looked up from germline, CDR1 is ENHRY and CDR2 is SYGVKD. With 11 bases removed from V and 4 bases from J, the gap between germline ends came to 11 bases. For the CDR3, the DNA is TGTGCCGCGGACAGTCGCACTGAAGCTTTCTTT. It yields the protein CAADSRTEAFF.

V is TRBV9 and J is TRBJ2-5, with D perhaps matching TRBD1 (6 bases). The V and J ends lost 0 bases and 1 base respectively, with 10 bases between them. CDR1 is SGDLS, CDR2 YYNGEE, per germline. CDR3 length: 15 amino acids. In DNA, the CDR3 is TGTGCCAGCAGCGTAGGAGACAGGCCCCAAGAGACCCAGTACTTC. Translated, it gives CASSVGDRPQETQYF.

The chain is built from TRBV25-1 and TRBJ2-3; 11 nucleotides agree with TRBD1. The J segment lost 4 bases and the V segment lost 4 bases, leaving 4 bases of the junction unmatched. From germline, CDR1 is MGHDK and CDR2 SYGVNS. This CDR3 has 15 residues. CDR3 bases: TGTGCCAGCAGTGGGTGGGACAGGGGGGCAGATACGCAGTATTTT. This codes for CASSGWDRGADTQYF. The variable domain in full, completed from reference TRBV25-1 and TRBJ2-3, reads EADIYQTPRYLVIGTGKKITLECSQTMGHDKMYWYQQDPGMELHLIHYSYGVNSTEKGDLSSESTVSRIRTEHFPLTLESARPSHTSQYLCASSGWDRGADTQYFGPGTRLTVL.

The genes are TRBV7-8 and TRBJ2-3; no definite D call. Trimming took off 7 bases at V and 0 bases at J, with 14 bases between the two ends. There are 15 residues in the CDR3. CDR1 SGHVS and CDR2 FQNEAQ come from the germline V gene. CDR3 bases: TGTGCCAGCACCCCCCGGGTAACTAGCACAGATACGCAGTATTTT. Its translation: CASTPRVTSTDTQYF.

This chain links TRBV2 with TRBJ2-7; a possible D gene is TRBD1 (6 bases). V was trimmed by 4 bases and J by 6 bases, leaving 10 bases between them. Germline V CDR1 and CDR2: SNHLY, FYNNEI. This CDR3 has 12 amino acids. CDR3 DNA: TGTGCCAGCAGTGTTCAGGGGTTCGAGCAGTACGTC. It translates to CASSVQGFEQYV.

This chain connects TRBV28 to TRBJ1-6; D is undetermined. V lost 2 bases to trimming and J lost 7 bases, with 6 bases between them. Germline assignment: CDR1 MDHEN and CDR2 SYDVKM. The CDR3 runs 13 residues. DNA of the CDR3: TGTGCCAGCAGTTTAAACACCAATTCACCCCTCCACTTT. Translated: CASSLNTNSPLHF.

The rearrangement uses TRBV5-4 and TRBJ1-2; perhaps TRBD1 as D (6 bases). The CDR3 consists of 15 residues. V lost 4 bases and J lost 4, with 17 bases in between. Looked up from germline, CDR1 is SGHNT and CDR2 is YYREEE (reference sequence). The CDR3 spells CASSPSPTGLYGYTF. CDR3 bases: TGTGCCAGCAGCCCCTCCCCGACAGGCCTCTATGGCTACACCTTC.

This sequence joins TRBV7-2 and TRBJ1-2; D is unclear. CDR1 and CDR2 (germline): SGHTA, FQGNSA. This CDR3 is built from 13 residues. Trimming stripped 3 bases from V and 6 bases from J, with 11 bases between. The CDR3 nucleotides read TGTGCCAGCAGCTTGTACGGGTCGGATGGCTACACCTTC. It translates to CASSLYGSDGYTF. Looking up the rest from reference TRBV7-2 and TRBJ1-2 gives the full variable domain: GAGVSQSPSNKVTEKGKDVELRCDPISGHTALYWYRQSLGQGLEFLIYFQGNSAPDKSGLPSDRFSAERTGGSVSTLTIQRTQQEDSAVYLCASSLYGSDGYTFGSGTRLTVV.

The chain is built from TRBV11-2 and TRBJ2-2, with D possibly TRBD1 on 7 matching bases. The germline V gene encodes CDR1 SGHAT and CDR2 FQNNGV. The CDR3 runs 16 residues. Trimming shortened V by 5 bases and J by 7 bases, and 20 bases separated the two germline ends. In nucleotides, the CDR3 is TGTGCCAGCAGCCCGCAGGGGGAGGTAACGAACGGGGAGCTGTTTTTT. This sequence encodes CASSPQGEVTNGELFF.

This rearrangement joins TRBV4-2 to TRBJ1-2; the D gene is possibly TRBD1 (5 bases). The V and J ends lost 1 base and 0 bases respectively, with 9 bases between them. The CDR3 extends over 15 amino acids. CDR1 and CDR2 from the germline V gene are LGHNA and YNFKEQ. This chain's CDR3 is CASSQGAGSNYGYTF. The CDR3 coding sequence is TGTGCCAGCAGCCAAGGTGCAGGGTCTAACTATGGCTACACCTTC.

This chain uses TRBV18 with TRBJ2-1, with D possibly matching TRBD1 (5 bases). Germline CDR1 and CDR2: KGHSH and LQKENI. With 3 bases removed from V and 9 bases from J, the gap between germline ends came to 9 bases. The CDR3 has 12 amino acids. CDR3 protein: CASSPDIPEQFF. The CDR3 DNA reads as TGTGCCAGCTCACCGGACATCCCTGAGCAGTTCTTC.

This clone is a singleton in its sample. This chain links TRBV2 with TRBJ1-6, with a weak D call TRBD1 (6 bases). The CDR3 runs 16 residues. Trimming stripped 7 bases from V and 0 bases from J, with 13 bases between. Germline V CDR1 and CDR2: SNHLY, FYNNEI. The CDR3 loop reads CASIRDRRSYNSPLHF. CDR3 DNA: TGTGCCAGCATCCGAGACAGGCGCTCCTATAATTCACCCCTCCACTTT.

A single count supports this clone. The chain joins TRBV10-1 to TRBJ2-3, with 12 bases identical to TRBD2. Per germline, CDR1 WNHNN and CDR2 SYGVQD (reference sequence). CDR3 length equals 16 residues. V was clipped by 1 base and J by 5 bases; unmatched bases: 4. The CDR3 sequence: CASSEYLAGGRDTQYF. Written as DNA, the CDR3 is TGCGCCAGCAGTGAGTACCTAGCGGGAGGGCGAGATACGCAGTATTTT.

CDR3: CASRPGLLSSYEQYV. For the CDR3, the DNA is TGTGCCAGCAGACCGGGACTCCTGAGCTCCTACGAGCAGTACGTC. The V and J genes are TRBV27 and TRBJ2-7; possibly TRBD2 for D (6 bases). With 6 bases removed from V and 0 bases from J, the gap between germline ends came to 15 bases. The CDR3 runs to 15 residues. The germline gives CDR1 MNHEY, CDR2 SMNVEV (reference sequence).

The chain is built from TRBV10-1 and TRBJ2-7; 7 bases fit TRBD1. V trimming: 4 bases; J trimming: 0 bases; junction bases outside the gene matches: 3. The CDR3 is made up of 14 amino acids. CDR1 is WNHNN and CDR2 is SYGVQD in the germline V gene (reference sequence). The CDR3 is CASSGTGLSYEQYV. In DNA form, the CDR3 reads TGCGCCAGCAGTGGGACAGGCCTCTCCTACGAGCAGTACGTC.

The chain has TRBV7-2 and TRBJ2-7; D is possibly TRBD1 (6 bases). Deletions cut 4 bases from V and 3 bases from J, with 13 bases between. CDR1 is SGHTA and CDR2 is FQGNSA in the germline V gene. The CDR3 is 14 residues long. CDR3 nucleotides: TGTGCCAGCAGCTCGACAGGAAGGAGCTACGAGCAGTACTTC. Protein: CASSSTGRSYEQYF.

V gene TRBV19 combines with J gene TRBJ1-3, with TRBD1 matching 9 bases. The CDR3 contains 15 residues. V was clipped by 5 bases and J by 2 bases; unmatched bases: 4. The germline V gene encodes CDR1 LNHDA and CDR2 SQIVND (reference sequence). In nucleotides, the CDR3 is TGTGCCAGTAGTCTACGGACAGGGGCTGGAAACACCATATATTTT. Protein sequence: CASSLRTGAGNTIYF.

V is TRBV27 and J is TRBJ1-6; weak D call: TRBD1 (5 bases). The V and J ends lost 2 bases and 6 bases respectively, with 11 bases between them. The CDR3 contains 15 residues. Germline CDR1 and CDR2: MNHEY and SMNVEV (reference sequence). Written as DNA, the CDR3 is TGTGCCAGCAGTTTAGGCAACAGGATTAATTCACCCCTCCACTTT. Encoded protein: CASSLGNRINSPLHF.